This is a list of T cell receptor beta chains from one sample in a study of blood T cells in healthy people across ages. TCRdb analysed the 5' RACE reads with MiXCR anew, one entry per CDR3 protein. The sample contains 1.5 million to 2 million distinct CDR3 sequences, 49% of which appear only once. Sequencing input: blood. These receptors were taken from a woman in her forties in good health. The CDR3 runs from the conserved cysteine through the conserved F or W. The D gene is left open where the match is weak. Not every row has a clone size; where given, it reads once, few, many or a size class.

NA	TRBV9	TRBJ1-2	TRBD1	TGTGCCAGCAAGGGGGACAGTTCTAACTATGGCTACACCTTC	CASKGDSSNYGYTF
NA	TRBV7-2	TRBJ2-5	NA	TGTGCCAGCAGCCTATCCCTCAGGGGCGGGGGGACCCAGTACTTC	CASSLSLRGGGTQYF
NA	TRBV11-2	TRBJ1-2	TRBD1	TGTGCCAGCAGCTCGCAAGGGGGCAGCTATGGCTACACCTTC	CASSSQGGSYGYTF
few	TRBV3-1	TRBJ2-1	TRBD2	TGTGCCAGCAGCCAAGATTATCGCCGACTAGCGGGGGAACTTGAGCAGTTCTTC	CASSQDYRRLAGELEQFF
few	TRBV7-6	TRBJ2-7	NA	TGTGCCAGCAGCTTAGAGGGGGGGTCTCGAGGGTCCTACGAGCAGTACTTC	CASSLEGGSRGSYEQYF
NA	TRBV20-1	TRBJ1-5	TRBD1	TGCAGTGCTAGAGACGACAGGGGAGCAAGTCAGCCCCAGCATTTT	CSARDDRGASQPQHF
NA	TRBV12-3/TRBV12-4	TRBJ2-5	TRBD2	TGTGCCAGCCGATTTGGGGGAGGGGAGCAAGAGACCCAGTACTTC	CASRFGGGEQETQYF
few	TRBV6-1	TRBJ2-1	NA	TGTGCCAGCTCACAGGGCGGGTCTGTAAATGAGCAGTTCTTC	CASSQGGSVNEQFF
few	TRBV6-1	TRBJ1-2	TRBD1	TGTGCCAGCAGTAGACAGGGGAAAGGCTATGGCTACACCTTC	CASSRQGKGYGYTF
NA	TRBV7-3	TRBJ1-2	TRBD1	TGTGCCAGCAGCTTAAAATTTGAGGGACAGACTTTCTTTGGCTACACCTTC	CASSLKFEGQTFFGYTF
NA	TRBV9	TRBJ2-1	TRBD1	TGTGCCAGCAGCGTAGTGCGACAGGGGCACAATGAGCAGTTCTTC	CASSVVRQGHNEQFF
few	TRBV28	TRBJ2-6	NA	TGTGCCAGCAGTTTTCCGACTAGTCCCTCTGGGGCCAACGTCCTGACTTTC	CASSFPTSPSGANVLTF
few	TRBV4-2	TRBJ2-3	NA	TGTGCCAGCAGCCAAGGAGACGGGGGGCGGGGGGATACGCAGTATTTT	CASSQGDGGRGDTQYF
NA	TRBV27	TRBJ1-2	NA	TGTGCCAGCAGTTTTAACCGGGTCGTGGGCTACACCTTC	CASSFNRVVGYTF
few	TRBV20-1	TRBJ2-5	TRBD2	TGCAGTGCTAGAAGGGCTAGCGGGGCGCAAGAGACCCAGTACTTC	CSARRASGAQETQYF
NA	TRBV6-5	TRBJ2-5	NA	TGTGCCAGCAGTTACTCGTTAGCAGGGATTCACGAGACCCAGTACTTC	CASSYSLAGIHETQYF
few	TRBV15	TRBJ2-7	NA	TGTGCCACCAGCAGATTTCCACCCCGGGACATGAGGCGGGGCGAGCAGTACTTC	CATSRFPPRDMRRGEQYF
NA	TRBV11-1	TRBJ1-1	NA	TGTGCCAGCAGCTCTACTCTAGGCTCAAGTAGGGGACTGAACACTGAAGCTTTCTTT	CASSSTLGSSRGLNTEAFF
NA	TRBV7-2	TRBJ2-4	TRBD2	TGTGCCAGCAGCTTACGGGAGGGCTTGTCCAAAAACATTCAGTACTTC	CASSLREGLSKNIQYF
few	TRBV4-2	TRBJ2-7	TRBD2	TGTGCCAGCAGCCACGGGACTAGCGGGGTAGCTACCTACGAGCAGTACTTC	CASSHGTSGVATYEQYF
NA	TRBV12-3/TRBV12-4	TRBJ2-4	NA	TGTGCCAGCAGTTTACTCGAAAACGAGCGGTACTTC	CASSLLENERYF
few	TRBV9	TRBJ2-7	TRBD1	TGTGCCAGCAGCCCTCACCCGACAGGGACCGAGCAGTACTTC	CASSPHPTGTEQYF
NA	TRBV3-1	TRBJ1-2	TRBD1	TGTGCCAGCAGCCCTAGGGACAGCTCTTATGGCTACACCTTC	CASSPRDSSYGYTF
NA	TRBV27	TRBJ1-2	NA	TGTGCCAGCAGTCCGAGGCCCGGGAACTATGGCTACACCTTC	CASSPRPGNYGYTF
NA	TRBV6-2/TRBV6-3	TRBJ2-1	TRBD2	TGTGCCAGCAGTTTCGGACTAGCGGGGGCCCCAATCCCTTACAATGAGCAGTTCTTC	CASSFGLAGAPIPYNEQFF
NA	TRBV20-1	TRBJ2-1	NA	TGCAGTGCTAGAGCGGGGGTCAACTACAATGAGCAGTTCTTC	CSARAGVNYNEQFF
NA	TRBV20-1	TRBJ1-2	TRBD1	TGCAGTGCTAGGGGGGCGGGACAGTCCAACTATGGCTACACCTTC	CSARGAGQSNYGYTF
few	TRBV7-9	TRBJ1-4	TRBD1	TGTGCCAGCAGCTACAGGGGCGGAGGAGAAAAACTGTTTTTT	CASSYRGGGEKLFF
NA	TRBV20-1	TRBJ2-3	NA	TGCAGTGCAAGCGGCTATGACACAGATACGCAGTATTTT	CSASGYDTDTQYF
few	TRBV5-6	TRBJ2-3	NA	TGTGCCAGCAGCTCGGGACACCTAATGGATACGCAGTATTTT	CASSSGHLMDTQYF
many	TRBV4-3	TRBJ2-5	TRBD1	TGCGCCAGCAGCTTAGGACAGGGATCAGCAGAGACCCAGTACTTC	CASSLGQGSAETQYF
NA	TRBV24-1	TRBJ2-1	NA	TGTGCCACCAGTGATCCGGGACCCCTGTCCAATGAGCAGTTCTTC	CATSDPGPLSNEQFF
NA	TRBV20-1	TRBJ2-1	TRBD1	TGCAGCGCTAGGGACGGGACAGGGGTTATGGATGAGCAGTTCTTC	CSARDGTGVMDEQFF
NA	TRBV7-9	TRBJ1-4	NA	TGTGCCAGCAGCTCGCCGTCGGGAGCTACGTTTGAAAAACTGTTTTTT	CASSSPSGATFEKLFF
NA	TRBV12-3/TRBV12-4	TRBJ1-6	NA	TGTGCCAGCAGTTTCTCGCACAGCTCCTATAATTCACCCCTCCACTTT	CASSFSHSSYNSPLHF
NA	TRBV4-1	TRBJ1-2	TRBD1	TGCGCCAGCAGCCAAGACCCAGCCAGGGGGTACTATGGCTACACCTTC	CASSQDPARGYYGYTF
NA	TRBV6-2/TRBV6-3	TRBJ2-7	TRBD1	TGTGCCAGCAGAACGGGGACAGTTGGTGGCTACGAGCAGTACTTC	CASRTGTVGGYEQYF
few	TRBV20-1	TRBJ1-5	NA	TGCAGTGCTACCGAGACAGAATTCAATCAGCCCCAGCATTTT	CSATETEFNQPQHF
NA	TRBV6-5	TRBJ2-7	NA	TGTGCCAGCAGGTCCCACCGGACCTACGAGCAGTACTTC	CASRSHRTYEQYF